The 24 T cell receptor beta chains listed next were all sequenced from one sample in a study of blood T cell repertoires in COVID-19. Assay: immunoSEQ multiplex PCR; the TCRdb copy retains only in-frame clones and omits some. The sample consists of more than 35,000 clones, 75% to 90% of them appearing once. Sequenced: peripheral blood. The receptors were gathered from a man in his 60s with acute or convalescent COVID-19.

The V and J genes are TRBV20-1 and TRBJ2-3; the match to TRBD2 covers 10 bases. The CDR3 is 15 amino acids. J gave up 4 bases and V 3 bases, and 7 bases lay outside the gene matches. Per the germline V gene, CDR1 is DFQATT and CDR2 is SNEGSKA (reference sequence). CDR3 nucleotides: TGCAGTGCTAGTTGGCTAGCGGGAGCATCAGATACGCAGTATTTT. Translation gives CSASWLAGASDTQYF.

V and J are TRBV5-1 and TRBJ2-2, with D unclear. CDR1 is SGHRS, CDR2 YFSETQ, per germline. CDR3 size: 15 residues. Between the trimmed V and J ends, which lost 5 bases and 2 bases, there was a span of 13 bases. The CDR3 region has the DNA TGCGCCAGCAGACCGGTAGCTGAAAACACCGGGGAGCTGTTTTTT. It yields the protein CASRPVAENTGELFF.

The gene calls are TRBV24-1 and TRBJ2-3; TRBD2 aligns across 10 bases. Germline CDR1 KGHDR, CDR2 SFDVKD. The CDR3 covers 19 residues. Germline trimming cut 4 bases from V and 1 base from J; bases unmatched to any gene: 13. The CDR3 reads CATSDPFPPSGSGTDTQYF. CDR3 DNA sequence: TGTGCCACCAGTGACCCATTCCCTCCTAGCGGGAGTGGCACAGATACGCAGTATTTT.

The chain recombines TRBV19 with TRBJ2-3; 9 bases align to TRBD2. The CDR3 has 15 residues. V lost 0 bases and J lost 4; bases outside the gene matches: 2. The germline V gene has CDR1 LNHDA and CDR2 SQIVND (reference sequence). CDR3 loop: CASSIDSGSADTQYF. The CDR3 DNA is TGTGCCAGTAGTATAGATAGCGGGAGTGCAGATACGCAGTATTTT.

Only a few counts were recorded for this clone. DNA of the CDR3: TGTGCCAGCAGCCGATTGCTATTCAGCACAGATACGCAGTATTTT. Its protein is CASSRLLFSTDTQYF. The gene calls are TRBV7-9 and TRBJ2-3; D not resolved. Germline assignment: CDR1 SEHNR and CDR2 FQNEAQ (reference sequence). This CDR3 contains 15 residues. V lost 5 bases and J 0 bases, leaving 12 bases between the germline ends.

The chain joins TRBV28 to TRBJ1-2; no clear D. The germline V and J ends were trimmed by 8 bases and 7 bases, with 17 bases remaining between them. CDR1 is MDHEN and CDR2 is SYDVKM in the germline V gene. The CDR3 length is 13 residues. DNA of the CDR3: TGTGCCAGCGGCCTCGGGTCCCCGCGTGGCTACACCTTC. Protein product: CASGLGSPRGYTF.

Only one count was recorded for this clone. The V and J genes are TRBV2 and TRBJ2-7; 8 bases are a match to TRBD1. In germline, CDR1 is SNHLY, CDR2 FYNNEI. The CDR3 is made up of 12 amino acids. The CDR3 here is CASSSRGQEPRV. In nucleotides, the CDR3 is TGTGCCAGCAGTAGCCGGGGACAGGAGCCTCGCGTC.

The rearrangement joins TRBV30 to TRBJ1-1; 7 nucleotides line up with TRBD1. This CDR3 comprises 10 residues. In germline, CDR1 is GTSNPN, CDR2 SVGIG (reference sequence). The junction had 4 bases not matched to a gene; V was cut back by 7 bases and J by 8 bases. The CDR3 loop is CASQGGEAFF. The DNA of the CDR3 is TGTGCCTCCCAGGGGGGAGAAGCTTTCTTT.

The genes are TRBV10-1 and TRBJ2-7, with 7 bases identical to TRBD2. The CDR3 has 14 residues. With 8 bases clipped from V and 0 bases from J, the junction kept 7 bases outside the gene matches. The V gene's germline CDR1 is WNHNN and CDR2 SYGVQD (reference sequence). Here the CDR3 reads CASSWASGSYEQYF. CDR3 nucleotides: TGCGCCAGCTCGTGGGCTAGCGGCTCCTACGAGCAGTACTTC.

The rearrangement links TRBV24-1 to TRBJ2-6; possible D gene TRBD2, 6 bases. V was trimmed by 7 bases and J by 1 base, leaving 13 bases between them. The CDR3 covers 16 residues. Germline V lookup: CDR1 KGHDR, CDR2 SFDVKD. Here the CDR3 reads CATSNRGGSGANVLTF. Here the CDR3 DNA reads TGTGCCACCAGCAATAGGGGAGGATCTGGGGCCAACGTCCTGACTTTC.

This chain uses TRBV3-1 (or the pseudogene TRBV3-2) with TRBJ2-5; tentatively, D is TRBD1 (6 bases). The length of the CDR3 is 15 residues. The V end lost 7 bases, the J end lost 0 bases, and 15 bases lay between the germline ends. The germline gives CDR1 LGHDT, CDR2 YNNKEL (reference sequence). The CDR3 DNA reads TGTGCCAGCACTCCTCAACAGGGAGACCAAGAGACCCAGTACTTC. This sequence encodes CASTPQQGDQETQYF.

This chain connects TRBV7-9 to TRBJ2-3, with 7 bases fitting TRBD1. V shed 0 bases and J 0 bases; nucleotides not matched to a gene: 0. The length of the CDR3 is 15 residues. Germline lookup yields CDR1 SEHNR and CDR2 FQNEAQ (reference sequence). CDR3 DNA: TGTGCCAGCAGCTTAGCGGGACAGAGCACAGATACGCAGTATTTT. It codes for CASSLAGQSTDTQYF.

The chain is built from TRBV7-8 and TRBJ1-3; possibly TRBD1 for D (5 bases). The CDR3 is made up of 16 amino acids. Trimming left V 4 bases short and J 0 bases short, with 13 bases between. From germline, CDR1 is SGHVS and CDR2 FQNEAQ. The CDR3 protein is CASSSLRVFSGNTIYF. The CDR3 DNA reads TGTGCCAGCAGCTCCCTCAGGGTCTTCTCTGGAAACACCATATATTTT.

The rearrangement uses TRBV30 and TRBJ2-3; D unclear. Germline CDR1 reads GTSNPN; CDR2 reads SVGIG (reference sequence). The CDR3 is made up of 12 amino acids. The V and J ends lost 2 bases and 4 bases respectively, with 7 bases between them. CDR3 region: CAWSRQPDTQYF. The CDR3 DNA reads TGTGCCTGGAGTCGACAACCAGATACGCAGTATTTT.

This chain links TRBV11-3 with TRBJ2-1; 9 nucleotides agree with TRBD1. CDR3 length: 15 residues. Trimming cost V 5 bases and J 1 base; bases outside gene matches: 3. Germline CDR1 and CDR2: SGHNT and YENEEA. CDR3 sequence: CASSAGQGSYNEQFF. CDR3 in DNA: TGTGCCAGCAGCGCGGGACAGGGATCCTACAATGAGCAGTTCTTC.

This chain uses TRBV5-1 with TRBJ1-1; perhaps TRBD1 as D (6 bases). V lost 5 bases to trimming and J lost 9 bases, with 14 bases between them. Germline CDR1 is SGHRS and CDR2 is YFSETQ. This CDR3 has 12 amino acids. CDR3 sequence reads: CASRGDTLQAFF. DNA of the CDR3: TGCGCCAGCAGAGGGGACACCCTACAAGCTTTCTTT.

This chain uses TRBV7-9 with TRBJ1-3, with 9 nucleotides matching TRBD1. This CDR3 has 16 amino acids. Germline assignment: CDR1 SEHNR and CDR2 FQNEAQ (reference sequence). The V gene end was trimmed by 3 bases and the J gene end by 3 bases; junction bases not matched to a gene: 6. The chain's CDR3 is CASSLGQGHDGNTIYF. The DNA of the CDR3 is TGTGCCAGCAGCTTGGGACAGGGCCATGATGGAAACACCATATATTTT.

The chain has TRBV6-4 and TRBJ1-1, with 7 positions matching TRBD1. J lost 5 bases, V lost 6 bases, and 9 bases had no gene match. The length of the CDR3 is 14 residues. Germline loops: CDR1 MRHNA, CDR2 SNTAGT. CDR3 region: CASSDNPGGTEAFF. The CDR3 DNA sequence: TGTGCCAGCAGCGATAATCCAGGGGGAACTGAAGCTTTCTTT.

V and J are TRBV5-1 and TRBJ2-1; TRBD2 might be the D (5 bases). The ends were cut back, 5 bases at V and 5 bases at J, with 14 bases in the middle. Germline CDR1 is SGHRS and CDR2 is YFSETQ. The CDR3 loop spans 14 amino acids. The DNA of the CDR3 is TGCGCCAGCAGAGTGGCGGGCGCGGACAATGAGCAGTTCTTC. Amino acids: CASRVAGADNEQFF. Variable domain in full (rest from reference TRBV5-1 and TRBJ2-1): KAGVTQTPRYLIKTRGQQVTLSCSPISGHRSVSWYQQTPGQGLQFLFEYFSETQRNKGNFPGRFSGRQFSNSRSEMNVSTLELGDSALYLCASRVAGADNEQFFGPGTRLTVL.

This clone was seen a single time. The V gene is TRBV7-9, the J gene TRBJ2-3; 7 bases align to TRBD2. This CDR3 is built from 18 residues. Germline loops: CDR1 SEHNR, CDR2 FQNEAQ (reference sequence). Unmatched junction bases numbered 16, after V lost 2 bases and J lost 5 bases. Here the CDR3 DNA reads TGTGCCAGCAGCTTAATGCCCCGGATAGCGGGCTCCGGAGATACGCAGTATTTT. Residues: CASSLMPRIAGSGDTQYF.

The V and J genes are TRBV19 and TRBJ1-2; 8 nucleotides align to TRBD1. Looked up from germline, CDR1 is LNHDA and CDR2 is SQIVND (reference sequence). J gave up 3 bases and V 8 bases, and 8 bases lay outside the gene matches. This CDR3 is built from 14 residues. CDR3 sequence: CASFSGQGHYGYTF. The CDR3 DNA sequence: TGTGCCAGTTTTAGTGGACAGGGACACTATGGCTACACCTTC.

The gene calls are TRBV18 and TRBJ1-5, with 7 positions matching TRBD1. J lost 2 bases, V lost 6 bases, and 16 bases had no gene match. Germline V gene lookup returns CDR1 KGHSH and CDR2 LQKENI. The CDR3 is 18 amino acids. CDR3 coding DNA: TGTGCCAGCTCCCTCAATCGGGCTACCCAGGGGGGCAATCAGCCCCAGCATTTT. Translation: CASSLNRATQGGNQPQHF.

V is TRBV5-6 and J is TRBJ1-2; a weak D match, TRBD1 (6 bases). Germline loops: CDR1 SGHDT, CDR2 YYEEEE. The CDR3 is 16 amino acids. Deletions cut 0 bases from V and 4 bases from J, with 16 bases between. The CDR3 region is CASSLDRQEFFYGYTF. DNA of the CDR3: TGTGCCAGCAGCTTGGACCGACAGGAGTTCTTCTATGGCTACACCTTC.

The gene calls are TRBV4-3 and TRBJ1-3; D ambiguous. The V end was cut by 0 bases, the J end by 0 bases, with 3 bases between. Germline V gene lookup returns CDR1 LGHNA and CDR2 YSLEER. CDR3 length: 14 residues. DNA of the CDR3: TGCGCCAGCAGCCAAGACGTCTCTGGAAACACCATATATTTT. It encodes CASSQDVSGNTIYF.